This T cell receptor (beta chain) stems from a study of OX40 agonist ivuxolimab in advanced cancers. Assay used: immunoSEQ multiplex PCR; TCRdb lists only in-frame clones, some missing. The sample lists approximately 40,000 clones, around 89% occurring once. The cohort excluded patients with autoimmune disease history or systemic immunosuppression. In regard to this clone: The antigen is not known.

CDR1 is MNHEY and CDR2 is SVGAGI in the germline V gene. The germline V and J ends were trimmed by 6 bases and 8 bases, with 10 bases remaining between them. The CDR3 is 12 residues long. Points from the study as a whole: Normalized T-cell clonal expansion was also low in some nonresponders. Individuals who were partial responders at 0.1-3.0 mg/kg had clonal expansion that ranked among the lowest. On average, CD8+ T cells showed a greater number of expanded clones than CD4+.

The sequencing here drew on CD4+ or CD8+ T cells sorted from blood, taken in a trial of the OX40 agonist ivuxolimab. The sequence derives from an adult with an advanced solid tumor such as melanoma, head and neck, liver or kidney cancer. The chain is built from TRBV6-5 and TRBJ2-2; D is unclear. The chain's CDR3 is CASSSPPGELFF. The CDR3 DNA reads as TGTGCCAGCAGCTCACCTCCAGGGGAGCTGTTTTTT.